Below are 28 T cell receptor beta chains sequenced from a single sample in a study of OX40 agonist ivuxolimab in advanced cancers. Profiled with immunoSEQ multiplex PCR; TCRdb holds only in-frame clones, not every one. The sample yields around 68,000 clones, under 95% seen once. This specimen consisted of CD4+ or CD8+ T cells sorted from blood, obtained in a trial of the OX40 agonist ivuxolimab. The source of these receptors is an adult with an advanced solid tumor such as melanoma, head and neck, liver or kidney cancer.

This chain joins TRBV2 and TRBJ2-1; perhaps TRBD1 as D (7 bases). V was clipped by 6 bases and J by 1 base, with 10 bases between them. CDR1 SNHLY and CDR2 FYNNEI come from the germline V gene. The CDR3 consists of 14 residues. CDR3 bases: TGTGCCAGCAGGGAGGGGGCATCCTACAATGAGCAGTTCTTC. Translated: CASREGASYNEQFF.

J is TRBJ2-7 and V is TRBV5-1; D may be TRBD2 (5 bases). CDR3 size: 13 residues. Per the germline V gene, CDR1 is SGHRS and CDR2 is YFSETQ. Between the trimmed V and J ends, which lost 0 bases and 2 bases, there was a span of 6 bases. The CDR3 loop reads CASSLDGTYEQYF. As DNA, the CDR3 is TGCGCCAGCAGCTTGGACGGGACCTACGAGCAGTACTTC.

V gene TRBV29-1 combines with J gene TRBJ1-2; TRBD1 agrees at 9 bases. Germline V gene data show CDR1 as SQVTM and CDR2 as ANQGSEA. Trimming cost V 6 bases and J 5 bases; bases outside gene matches: 7. This CDR3 has 13 amino acids. The CDR3 reads CSVGQGLGYGYTF. The CDR3 region has the DNA TGCAGCGTGGGACAGGGTTTGGGGTATGGCTACACCTTC.

The chain has TRBV5-1 and TRBJ2-7; 12 bases are shared with TRBD1. This CDR3 has 19 amino acids. Germline trimming cut 4 bases from V and 2 bases from J; bases unmatched to any gene: 16. The germline gives CDR1 SGHRS, CDR2 YFSETQ. CDR3 loop: CASSITGTGGSDTTYEQYF. CDR3 sequence (DNA): TGCGCCAGCAGCATTACCGGGACAGGGGGCTCGGACACAACCTACGAGCAGTACTTC.

This clone was counted only a few times. V and J are TRBV7-2 and TRBJ1-6; 10 nucleotides match TRBD1. V was pared by 5 bases and J by 7 bases, with 5 bases of the junction left unmatched. This CDR3 comprises 15 residues. The germline V gene has CDR1 SGHTA and CDR2 FQGNSA. CDR3 nucleotides: TGTGCCAGCAGCAAGCGGACAGGGGGAAATTCACCCCTCCACTTT. Translating gives CASSKRTGGNSPLHF. The full variable domain, with the rest looked up from reference TRBV7-2 and TRBJ1-6, is GAGVSQSPSNKVTEKGKDVELRCDPISGHTALYWYRQSLGQGLEFLIYFQGNSAPDKSGLPSDRFSAERTGGSVSTLTIQRTQQEDSAVYLCASSKRTGGNSPLHFGNGTRLTVT.

V usage is TRBV19 and J usage is TRBJ2-1; 10 positions match TRBD2. This CDR3 region has 14 residues. The J segment lost 6 bases and the V segment lost 6 bases, leaving 5 bases of the junction unmatched. CDR1 and CDR2 from the germline V gene are LNHDA and SQIVND (reference sequence). Here the CDR3 DNA reads TGTGCCAGTAGGGTAGCGGGAGGCGGCAATGAGCAGTTCTTC. Protein: CASRVAGGGNEQFF.

CDR3 sequence reads: CAISEQGITGELFF. The CDR3 DNA sequence: TGTGCCATCAGTGAACAGGGGATTACCGGGGAGCTGTTTTTT. V and J are TRBV10-3 and TRBJ2-2; 7 nucleotides align to TRBD1. Germline-derived CDR1 and CDR2 are ENHRY and SYGVKD. V was pared by 3 bases and J by 5 bases, with 3 bases of the junction left unmatched. This CDR3 has 14 amino acids.

The chain joins TRBV18 to TRBJ1-3, with D perhaps TRBD1 (6 bases). The V gene lost 5 bases and the J gene lost 2 bases, with 13 bases spanning the gap. CDR1 is KGHSH, CDR2 LQKENI, per germline. The CDR3 is 15 amino acids. In nucleotides, the CDR3 is TGTGCCAGCTCAGAGTACAGGGCTGCTGGAAACACCATATATTTT. This translates into CASSEYRAAGNTIYF. The full variable domain, with the rest looked up from reference TRBV18 and TRBJ1-3, is NAGVMQNPRHLVRRRGQEARLRCSPMKGHSHVYWYRQLPEEGLKFMVYLQKENIIDESGMPKERFSAEFPKEGPSILRIQQVVRGDSAAYFCASSEYRAAGNTIYFGEGSWLTVV.

The J gene is TRBJ1-1, the V gene TRBV2; a possible D gene is TRBD1 (5 bases). Germline V gene lookup returns CDR1 SNHLY and CDR2 FYNNEI. V lost 5 bases and J 0 bases, leaving 10 bases between the germline ends. The CDR3 spans 14 residues. Here the CDR3 reads CASSFGTVNTEAFF. CDR3 DNA sequence: TGTGCCAGCAGTTTTGGGACGGTGAACACTGAAGCTTTCTTT.

V is TRBV2 and J is TRBJ2-2; 7 nucleotides agree with TRBD1. CDR1 is SNHLY, CDR2 FYNNEI, per germline. With 6 bases clipped from V and 4 bases from J, the junction kept 8 bases outside the gene matches. This CDR3 has 15 amino acids. The CDR3 nucleotides read TGTGCCAGCAGGCTCTTGACAGGGCCCACCGGGGAGCTGTTTTTT. Encoded protein: CASRLLTGPTGELFF.

The chain carries TRBV25-1 and TRBJ2-6; D is unclear. Per germline, CDR1 MGHDK and CDR2 SYGVNS. This CDR3 region has 16 residues. V was pared by 0 bases and J by 0 bases, with 6 bases between. CDR3 region: CASSEYLVSGANVLTF. The CDR3 DNA reads TGTGCCAGCAGTGAATATTTGGTCTCTGGGGCCAACGTCCTGACTTTC. The whole variable domain, filled in from reference TRBV25-1 and TRBJ2-6, reads EADIYQTPRYLVIGTGKKITLECSQTMGHDKMYWYQQDPGMELHLIHYSYGVNSTEKGDLSSESTVSRIRTEHFPLTLESARPSHTSQYLCASSEYLVSGANVLTFGAGSRLTVL.

The chain combines TRBV18 with TRBJ2-2, with a tentative D call TRBD1 (5 bases). V gave up 6 bases and J gave up 1 base, with 12 bases separating them. The CDR3 totals 15 residues. Germline CDR1 is KGHSH and CDR2 is LQKENI. The CDR3 loop reads CASSPVGQNTGELFF. CDR3 sequence (DNA): TGTGCCAGCTCCCCAGTGGGGCAGAACACCGGGGAGCTGTTTTTT.

The rearrangement joins TRBV15 to TRBJ2-5; TRBD2 agrees at 12 bases. The CDR3 loop spans 19 amino acids. J lost 6 bases, V lost 0 bases, and 14 bases had no gene match. Germline lookup yields CDR1 LNHNV and CDR2 YYDKDF (reference sequence). CDR3 protein: CATSREKTGTSGSPQTQYF. The DNA for the CDR3 is TGTGCCACCAGCAGAGAAAAAACCGGGACTAGCGGGTCCCCTCAGACCCAGTACTTC.

This chain links TRBV5-4 with TRBJ1-1; D gene uncertain. V dropped 1 base and J dropped 0 bases, with 13 bases sitting between them. CDR1 is SGHNT, CDR2 YYREEE, per germline (reference sequence). This CDR3 has 16 amino acids. The CDR3 loop is CASSLIGSPMNTEAFF. The DNA for the CDR3 is TGTGCCAGCAGCTTGATCGGCAGCCCAATGAACACTGAAGCTTTCTTT.

This clone was detected once. J is TRBJ1-5 and V is TRBV30, with D unresolved. Per germline, CDR1 GTSNPN and CDR2 SVGIG (reference sequence). The CDR3 sequence is 13 residues long. The ends were cut back, 4 bases at V and 0 bases at J, with 7 bases in the middle. The CDR3 nucleotides read TGTGCCTGGAATTCTCTTAGCAATCAGCCCCAGCATTTT. This gives the protein CAWNSLSNQPQHF. Complete variable domain (other parts from reference TRBV30 and TRBJ1-5): SQTIHQWPATLVQPVGSPLSLECTVEGTSNPNLYWYRQAAGRGLQLLFYSVGIGQISSEVPQNLSASRPQDRQFILSSKKLLLSDSGFYLCAWNSLSNQPQHFGDGTRLSIL.

The chain combines TRBV27 with TRBJ2-3, with D possibly being TRBD2 (7 bases). The V end lost 10 bases, the J end lost 1 base, and 15 bases lay between the germline ends. The CDR3 spans 14 residues. Germline-derived CDR1 and CDR2 are MNHEY and SMNVEV (reference sequence). The CDR3 spells CATPPGGGTDTQYF. CDR3 coding DNA: TGTGCCACCCCCCCGGGGGGCGGCACAGATACGCAGTATTTT.

There are a few counts of this clone. The chain recombines TRBV5-5 with TRBJ1-6; D gene uncertain. Germline V gene data show CDR1 as SGHKS and CDR2 as YYEKEE (reference sequence). V gave up 4 bases and J gave up 7 bases, with 12 bases separating them. This CDR3 region has 14 residues. CDR3 in DNA: TGTGCCAGCAGCGCACAGATTCAGAATTCACCCCTCCACTTT. Its translation: CASSAQIQNSPLHF.

This chain uses TRBV4-2 with TRBJ1-5; maybe TRBD1 (6 bases). The CDR3 is made up of 16 amino acids. CDR1 is LGHNA, CDR2 YNFKEQ, per germline. Trimming stripped 0 bases from V and 0 bases from J, with 9 bases between. The DNA of the CDR3 is TGTGCCAGCAGCCAAGATACAGGGAATAGCAATCAGCCCCAGCATTTT. This gives the protein CASSQDTGNSNQPQHF.

The rearrangement links TRBV27 to TRBJ2-1; 13 bases match TRBD2. Germline V lookup: CDR1 MNHEY, CDR2 SMNVEV (reference sequence). The CDR3 loop spans 19 amino acids. V trimming: 1 base; J trimming: 7 bases; junction bases outside the gene matches: 13. The CDR3 nucleotides are TGTGCCAGCAGTTTATTCTGGGACAGGGGACTAGCGGGGCTGAATGAGCAGTTCTTC. It translates to CASSLFWDRGLAGLNEQFF.

The V gene is TRBV5-4, the J gene TRBJ2-1; TRBD2 matches 9 bases. V shed 4 bases and J 4 bases; nucleotides not matched to a gene: 6. The CDR3 loop spans 15 amino acids. Germline V CDR1 and CDR2: SGHNT, YYREEE (reference sequence). CDR3 nucleotide sequence: TGTGCCAGCAGCCTAGCGGGAATATATTACAATGAGCAGTTCTTC. Amino acid sequence: CASSLAGIYYNEQFF. The full variable domain, in which reference TRBV5-4 and TRBJ2-1 provide the parts outside the CDR3, is ETGVTQSPTHLIKTRGQQVTLRCSSQSGHNTVSWYQQALGQGPQFIFQYYREEENGRGNFPPRFSGLQFPNYSSELNVNALELDDSALYLCASSLAGIYYNEQFFGPGTRLTVL.

This chain joins TRBV6-1 and TRBJ2-3; TRBD2 agrees at 9 bases. V was pared by 5 bases and J by 2 bases, with 2 bases of the junction left unmatched. The CDR3 is 14 residues long. Germline-derived CDR1 and CDR2 are MNHNS and SASEGT. The CDR3 nucleotides are TGTGCCAGCAGTCTAGCGGGACACACAGATACGCAGTATTTT. Amino acid sequence: CASSLAGHTDTQYF.

The rearrangement links TRBV11-3 to TRBJ2-7, with D maybe TRBD2 (5 bases). Between the trimmed V and J ends, which lost 5 bases and 1 base, there was a span of 15 bases. The CDR3 totals 15 residues. The V gene's germline CDR1 is SGHNT and CDR2 YENEEA. CDR3 sequence reads: CASSARLGGSYEQYF. CDR3 DNA sequence: TGTGCCAGCAGCGCGCGGCTGGGCGGGTCCTACGAGCAGTACTTC.

The chain recombines TRBV7-9 with TRBJ1-1; D perhaps matches TRBD1 (6 bases). Germline V gives CDR1 SEHNR, CDR2 FQNEAQ (reference sequence). The CDR3 contains 12 residues. Trimming left V 5 bases short and J 7 bases short, with 11 bases between. The DNA of the CDR3 is TGTGCCAGCAGCGGACAGATAATTGAAGCTTTCTTT. Protein product: CASSGQIIEAFF.

This chain links TRBV9 with TRBJ2-2; the D is unclear. This CDR3 comprises 17 residues. Germline V CDR1 and CDR2: SGDLS, YYNGEE. Trimming removed 0 bases from V and 3 bases from J, with 15 bases in between. CDR3 in amino acids: CASSVVLWGRDTGELFF. CDR3 nucleotides: TGTGCCAGCAGCGTAGTTTTGTGGGGTCGAGACACCGGGGAGCTGTTTTTT.

This chain joins TRBV10-3 and TRBJ2-5; D gene uncertain. Looked up from germline, CDR1 is ENHRY and CDR2 is SYGVKD. The CDR3 totals 13 residues. V was trimmed by 4 bases and J by 3 bases, leaving 9 bases between them. CDR3 DNA: TGTGCCATCAGTGGGGCACGGGAAGAGACCCAGTACTTC. Its protein is CAISGAREETQYF.

The CDR3 DNA follows: TGTGCCAGCAGCCGCCCCGTCGGGGGGCGAGTTGAGCAGTACTTC. It codes for CASSRPVGGRVEQYF. The genes are TRBV7-2 and TRBJ2-7; D might be TRBD2 (7 bases). This CDR3 is built from 15 residues. Germline values: CDR1 SGHTA, CDR2 FQGNSA. The V gene lost 5 bases and the J gene lost 7 bases, with 21 bases spanning the gap.

The chain has TRBV6-1 and TRBJ2-1; D perhaps matches TRBD1 (6 bases). The CDR3 has 12 residues. V lost 6 bases and J 8 bases, leaving 11 bases between the germline ends. Germline-derived CDR1 and CDR2 are MNHNS and SASEGT. The DNA for the CDR3 is TGTGCCAGCAGCTTTCAGGGGTATGAGCAGTTCTTC. Translating gives CASSFQGYEQFF.

This chain joins TRBV5-1 and TRBJ2-2, with D perhaps matching TRBD1 (5 bases). This CDR3 spans 16 amino acids. Per germline, CDR1 SGHRS and CDR2 YFSETQ. The V end was cut by 2 bases, the J end by 2 bases, with 13 bases between. CDR3 residues: CASSLRQTLNTGELFF. In DNA, the CDR3 is TGCGCCAGCAGCTTACGACAGACCTTAAACACCGGGGAGCTGTTTTTT.